These T cell receptor beta chains were read from a single sample in a study of regulatory T cells in long-lasting Graves disease. TCRdb fed the reads into MiXCR, producing one record per CDR3 protein. The sample records several hundred distinct CDR3 sequences, about 61% being singletons. Here the sequenced sample was peripheral blood mononuclear cells (PBMCs), taken with antithyroid drug treatment, in newly diagnosed or persistent Graves disease (not recorded which). The receptors were gathered from a female donor with Graves disease. CDR3s include the opening cysteine and the closing phenylalanine or tryptophan. The D gene is left open where the match is weak. A row's size may be missing; if present it is once, few, many or a size class.

>NA|NA|TRBJ2-7|TRBV19
TGTGCCAGTATTCGGGCAGGTAGTGCCTACGAGCAGTACTTC
CASIRAGSAYEQYF
>NA|TRBD1|TRBJ2-1|TRBV24-1
TGTGCCACCGGAAGTCCGGGACAGGGCTACAATGAGCAGTTCTTC
CATGSPGQGYNEQFF
>NA|NA|TRBJ1-1|TRBV5-8
TGTGCCAGCAGACTAGTACCGAACACTGAAGCTTTCTTT
CASRLVPNTEAFF
>NA|NA|TRBJ1-5|TRBV19
TGTGCCAGTAGTAGAAGGGGAGACGTGGTTGCCAATCAGCCCCAGCATTTT
CASSRRGDVVANQPQHF
>NA|NA|TRBJ1-5|TRBV4-2
TGTGCCAGCAGCCTAGATCAGGGGAATCAGCCCCAGCATTTT
CASSLDQGNQPQHF
>NA|TRBD2|TRBJ2-3|TRBV20-1
TGCAGTGCTAGCGCTAGCGGGGGGGGGAAAGATACGCAGTATTTT
CSASASGGGKDTQYF
>NA|NA|TRBJ1-1|TRBV28
TGTGCCAGCAGTTTAGAGATGAACACTGAAGCTTTCTTT
CASSLEMNTEAFF
>NA|NA|TRBJ2-1|TRBV28
TGTGCCAGCTCTCGGCGGTTCAGCGGGAATGAGCAGTTCTTC
CASSRRFSGNEQFF
>NA|NA|TRBJ2-3|TRBV29-1
TGCAGCGGACTAGTTCTCACAGATACGCAGTATTTT
CSGLVLTDTQYF
>few|TRBD1|TRBJ1-1|TRBV5-1
TGCGCCAGCAGCCCCAGGACAGGGACTGAAGCTTTCTTT
CASSPRTGTEAFF
>NA|NA|TRBJ2-5|TRBV30
TGTGCCTGGGGAGGAGAAGAGACCCAGTACTTC
CAWGGEETQYF
>few|NA|TRBJ2-7|TRBV28
TGTGCCAGCAGTCGGGGGTTATACGAGCAGTACTTC
CASSRGLYEQYF
>NA|TRBD1|TRBJ2-7|TRBV2
TGTGCCAGCAGGTCACAGGGGGAATCCTACGAGCAGTACTTC
CASRSQGESYEQYF
>NA|NA|TRBJ1-1|TRBV4-2
TGTGCCAGCAGCCAAGAGGATGCAGGGTGGAACACTGAAGCTTTCTTT
CASSQEDAGWNTEAFF
>NA|TRBD1|TRBJ1-4|TRBV18
TGTGCCAGCTCACCACTGCAGGGGACAGCCAATGAAAAACTGTTTTTT
CASSPLQGTANEKLFF
>NA|NA|TRBJ2-3|TRBV12-3/TRBV12-4
TGTGCCAGCAGCAAGGACAGCACAGATACGCAGTATTTT
CASSKDSTDTQYF
>NA|NA|TRBJ2-1|TRBV5-1
TGCGCCAGCAGCTTAGGCACCGGGCCCTTAAATGAGCAGTTCTTC
CASSLGTGPLNEQFF
>once|NA|TRBJ2-6|TRBV7-2
TGTGCCAGCAGCCCAACGGGACGGATCTCTGGGGCCAACGTCCTGACTTTC
CASSPTGRISGANVLTF
>NA|NA|TRBJ2-1|TRBV14
TGTGCCAGCAGACCAGTAGGGTATTGGGAGCAGTTCTTC
CASRPVGYWEQFF
>few|NA|TRBJ2-7|TRBV7-2
TGTGCCAGCAGCTTACTAGGAGGGACGCCCTACGAGCAGTACTTC
CASSLLGGTPYEQYF
>NA|NA|TRBJ2-5|TRBV10-3
TGTGCCATCAGTGAGGGTGGAGAAAAAGAGACCCAGTACTTC
CAISEGGEKETQYF
>few|NA|TRBJ2-5|TRBV29-1
TGCAGCGTTAGATTACCCCCAGAGACCCAGTACTTC
CSVRLPPETQYF
>NA|TRBD1|TRBJ1-1|TRBV20-1
TGCAGTGCTCCTCGGACAGGGGGAACTGAAGCTTTCTTT
CSAPRTGGTEAFF
>few|NA|TRBJ1-1|TRBV4-1
TGCGCCAGCAGCCAAGATGGACAGCCGAACACTGAAGCTTTCTTT
CASSQDGQPNTEAFF